This record looks at one TCR beta chain sequence and its context. Its antigen is as yet unknown. This record belongs to a study of shared clonotypes between healthy human individuals. On the study more broadly: Those who served as donors were a couple of women and three men between the ages of 18 and 49.

Trimming shortened V by 8 bases and J by 0 bases, and 8 bases separated the two germline ends. The CDR3 consists of 13 residues. CDR1 MNHNS and CDR2 SASEGT come from the germline V gene. Overall study results and limits: Some clonotypes were shared by all four sorted-subset donors, while others were not shared. The non-shared ones had lower generation probabilities than the shared ones. Larger richness was generally estimated for naive than memory subsets.

Over several immunoSEQ plates, each subset's genomic DNA was distributed in even portions. Measured with immunoSEQ multiplex PCR; TCRdb has only the in-frame clones, and not every one. The sample shows under 2,500,000 clones, approximately 96% of them seen only once. The sample consisted of naive CD4+ T cells sorted from blood. This sample's subset: CD45RA+ positively selected. The TCR was taken from a man aged 18 to 29 in good health. The rearrangement links TRBV6-1 to TRBJ1-3; D is unresolved. The CDR3 region is CASRITSGNTIYF. In DNA form, the CDR3 reads TGTGCCAGCCGTATTACCTCTGGAAACACCATATATTTT.